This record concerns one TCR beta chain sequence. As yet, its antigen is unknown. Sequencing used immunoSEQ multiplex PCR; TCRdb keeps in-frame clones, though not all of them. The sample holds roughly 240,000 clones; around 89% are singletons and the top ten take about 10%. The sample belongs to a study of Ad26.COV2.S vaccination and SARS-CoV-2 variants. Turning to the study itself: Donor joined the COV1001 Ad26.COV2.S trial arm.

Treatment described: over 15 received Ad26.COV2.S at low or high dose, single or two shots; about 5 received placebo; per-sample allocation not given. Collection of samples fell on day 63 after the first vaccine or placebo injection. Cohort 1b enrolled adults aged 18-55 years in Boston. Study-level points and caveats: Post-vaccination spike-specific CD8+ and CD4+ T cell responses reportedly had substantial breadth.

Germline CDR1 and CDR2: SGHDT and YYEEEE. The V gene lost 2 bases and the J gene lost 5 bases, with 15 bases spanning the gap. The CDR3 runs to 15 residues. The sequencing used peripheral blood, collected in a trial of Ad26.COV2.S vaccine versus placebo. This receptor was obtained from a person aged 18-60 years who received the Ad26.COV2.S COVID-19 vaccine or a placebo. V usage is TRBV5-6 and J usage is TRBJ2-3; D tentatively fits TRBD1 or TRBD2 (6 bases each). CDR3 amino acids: CASSFTGRSRDTQYF. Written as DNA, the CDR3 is TGTGCCAGCAGCTTTACAGGGAGGAGTCGAGATACGCAGTATTTT.